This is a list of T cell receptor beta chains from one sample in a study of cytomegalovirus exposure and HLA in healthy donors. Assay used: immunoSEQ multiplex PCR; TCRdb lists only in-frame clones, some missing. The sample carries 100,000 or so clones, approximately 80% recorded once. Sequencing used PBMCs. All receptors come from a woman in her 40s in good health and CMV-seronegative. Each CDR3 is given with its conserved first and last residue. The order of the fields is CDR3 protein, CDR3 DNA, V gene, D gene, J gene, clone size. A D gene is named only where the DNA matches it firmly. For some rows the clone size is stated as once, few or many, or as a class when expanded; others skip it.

CASSLGGQFDTQYF TGTGCCAGCAGCTTAGGGGGACAGTTCGATACGCAGTATTTT TRBV7-3 TRBD1 TRBJ2-3 NA
CASRGDILNTEAFF TGTGCCAGCAGAGGGGACATCTTGAACACTGAAGCTTTCTTT TRBV7-2 NA TRBJ1-1 NA
CASSPRGAGGFVNTQYF TGTGCCAGCAGCCCCCGCGGAGCGGGGGGGTTTGTGAATACGCAGTATTTT TRBV7-2 TRBD2 TRBJ2-3 NA
CASSLRDRGKGTEAFF TGTGCCAGCAGCTTACGCGACAGGGGGAAGGGCACTGAAGCTTTCTTT TRBV7-8 TRBD1 TRBJ1-1 NA
CASSPSRGGIQPQHF TGTGCCAGCTCCCCTTCGAGGGGGGGCATCCAGCCCCAGCATTTT TRBV18 NA TRBJ1-5 NA
CASSPGNTEAFF TGCGCCAGCAGCCCGGGAAACACTGAGGCTTTCTTT TRBV5-1 NA TRBJ1-1 few
CASSLGGRLEAFF TGTGCCAGCAGCCTAGGGGGCCGCCTTGAAGCTTTCTTT TRBV5-6 TRBD1 TRBJ1-1 NA
CASSPKPYEQYF TGTGCCAGCAGTCCCAAGCCTTACGAGCAGTACTTC TRBV6-6 NA TRBJ2-7 NA
CASSSYGQAYTGELFF TGTGCCAGCAGCTCTTACGGACAGGCTTACACCGGGGAGCTGTTTTTT TRBV7-9 TRBD1 TRBJ2-2 NA
CASSQEQVWSNQPQHF TGCGCCAGCAGCCAAGAACAGGTTTGGAGCAATCAGCCCCAGCATTTT TRBV4-1 NA TRBJ1-5 NA